These 23 T cell receptor beta chains originate from one sample sequenced in a study of shared clonotypes between healthy human individuals. Method: immunoSEQ multiplex PCR; TCRdb's copy keeps in-frame clones and lacks some. Counted here are 1,400,000 or so clones, around 98.5% occurring once; the ten biggest clones make up about 0.4%. The sequenced material came from naive CD4+ T cells sorted from blood. Documented subset: CD45RA+ positively selected. All receptors come from a young man in good health.

The chain recombines TRBV28 with TRBJ1-5; no clear D. CDR1 MDHEN and CDR2 SYDVKM come from the germline V gene. V gave up 1 base and J gave up 0 bases, with 13 bases separating them. The CDR3 runs to 17 residues. DNA for the CDR3: TGTGCCAGCAGTTTATATACCCTAGCGCATAGCAATCAGCCCCAGCATTTT. Amino acids: CASSLYTLAHSNQPQHF. Complete variable domain (other parts from reference TRBV28 and TRBJ1-5): DVKVTQSSRYLVKRTGEKVFLECVQDMDHENMFWYRQDPGLGLRLIYFSYDVKMKEKGDIPEGYSVSREKKERFSLILESASTNQTSMYLCASSLYTLAHSNQPQHFGDGTRLSIL.

With regard to this clone: Here the CDR3 omits its conserved ending phenylalanine or tryptophan, so a read error is the likely source. The DNA is omitted, as the CDR3 cannot be located on it reliably, and the CDR3 follows TCRdb's listing. The V gene is TRBV10-3, the J gene TRBJ2-7; the DNA was not used to check the table's D call, TRBD2. CDR1 and CDR2 from the germline V gene are ENHRY and SYGVKD. The CDR3 has 11 residues if both end residues are counted. CDR3: CAIGGGTSGTI.

This sequence joins TRBV28 and TRBJ1-5; 9 positions agree with TRBD1. V was pared by 8 bases and J by 2 bases, with 10 bases of the junction left unmatched. CDR1 and CDR2 (germline): MDHEN, SYDVKM. The CDR3 covers 16 residues. The CDR3 sequence: CASWSRGQGRNQPQHF. For the CDR3, the DNA is TGTGCCAGCTGGTCGCGGGGACAGGGTCGCAATCAGCCCCAGCATTTT.

The chain links TRBV5-1 to TRBJ2-5, with D perhaps TRBD2 (6 bases). CDR1 and CDR2 from the germline V gene are SGHRS and YFSETQ. The CDR3 is made up of 14 amino acids. The germline V and J ends were trimmed by 4 bases and 4 bases, with 14 bases remaining between them. This CDR3 reads CASSTGGAGETQYF. The CDR3 DNA sequence: TGCGCCAGCAGCACCGGGGGAGCGGGAGAGACCCAGTACTTC.

The V call is TRBV7-2, the J call TRBJ2-7; no reliable D call. The ends were cut back, 5 bases at V and 3 bases at J, with 11 bases in the middle. There are 13 residues in the CDR3. The germline CDR1 and CDR2 sequences are SGHTA and FQGNSA. This chain's CDR3 is CASSPLDVYEQYF. In DNA, the CDR3 is TGTGCCAGCAGCCCATTGGACGTCTACGAGCAGTACTTC.

The chain is built from TRBV15 and TRBJ2-3, with D perhaps TRBD1 or TRBD2 (6 bases each). The germline V gene has CDR1 LNHNV and CDR2 YYDKDF (reference sequence). This CDR3 is built from 17 residues. Trimming removed 5 bases at V and 6 bases at J, with 24 bases between. CDR3 region: CATSRRVRRGAEDTQYF. CDR3 in DNA: TGTGCCACCAGCCGCCGCGTACGAAGGGGGGCGGAGGATACGCAGTATTTT. The full variable domain, its missing parts supplied by reference TRBV15 and TRBJ2-3, is DAMVIQNPRYQVTQFGKPVTLSCSQTLNHNVMYWYQQKSSQAPKLLFHYYDKDFNNEADTPDNFQSRRPNTSFCFLDIRSPGLGDTAMYLCATSRRVRRGAEDTQYFGPGTRLTVL.

The genes are TRBV28 and TRBJ2-5; D tentatively reads TRBD1 or TRBD2 (5 bases each). The V end lost 3 bases, the J end lost 0 bases, and 17 bases lay between the germline ends. The CDR3 sequence is 17 residues long. The germline V gene encodes CDR1 MDHEN and CDR2 SYDVKM. Here the CDR3 DNA reads TGTGCCAGCAGTTTTTACATCGGGGACCCTTACCAAGAGACCCAGTACTTC. This sequence encodes CASSFYIGDPYQETQYF.

A single count supports this clone. The chain employs TRBV18 and TRBJ1-1, with D uncertain. V lost 4 bases, J lost 3 bases, and 15 bases lay in between. The CDR3 has 15 residues. CDR1 is KGHSH and CDR2 is LQKENI in the germline V gene. CDR3 nucleotide sequence: TGTGCCAGCTCACTAGGCCCTAAGAGGGACACTGAAGCTTTCTTT. Its protein is CASSLGPKRDTEAFF.

The chain carries TRBV7-9 and TRBJ2-3, with D perhaps being TRBD1 or TRBD2 (5 bases each). In germline, CDR1 is SEHNR, CDR2 FQNEAQ (reference sequence). The CDR3 is 14 amino acids. With 6 bases removed from V and 6 bases from J, the gap between germline ends came to 16 bases. The CDR3 sequence: CASSPGTQRDTQYF. DNA for the CDR3: TGTGCCAGCAGTCCCGGGACCCAAAGGGATACGCAGTATTTT.

The chain has TRBV7-8 and TRBJ2-3; TRBD2 matches at 7 bases. The CDR3 contains 18 residues. CDR1 is SGHVS, CDR2 FQNEAQ, per germline. Trimming cost V 4 bases and J 1 base; bases outside gene matches: 14. In DNA form, the CDR3 reads TGTGCCAGCAGCTCACCTAGCAGGCGGGAGAGGGGCACAGATACGCAGTATTTT. Translated: CASSSPSRRERGTDTQYF. The whole variable domain, filled in from reference TRBV7-8 and TRBJ2-3, reads GAGVSQSPRYKVAKRGQDVALRCDPISGHVSLFWYQQALGQGPEFLTYFQNEAQLDKSGLPSDRFFAERPEGSVSTLKIQRTQQEDSAVYLCASSSPSRRERGTDTQYFGPGTRLTVL.

The chain is built from TRBV15 and TRBJ2-7; TRBD2 matches 7 bases. The CDR3 runs to 15 residues. CDR1 is LNHNV and CDR2 is YYDKDF in the germline V gene (reference sequence). V lost 4 bases to trimming and J lost 5 bases; unmatched junction nucleotides: 11. Written as DNA, the CDR3 is TGTGCCACCAGCACCTATATTGGGACTATTGACGAGCAGTACTTC. It encodes CATSTYIGTIDEQYF.

The gene calls are TRBV4-3 and TRBJ2-1; TRBD2 might be the D (6 bases). Germline CDR1 and CDR2: LGHNA and YSLEER. The CDR3 is made up of 16 amino acids. Deletions cut 4 bases from V and 3 bases from J, with 16 bases between. The chain's CDR3 is CASSLTAGSLYNEQFF. The CDR3 DNA is TGCGCCAGCAGCCTTACAGCGGGTTCGCTCTACAATGAGCAGTTCTTC.

This clone was detected once. J is TRBJ2-7 and V is TRBV13, with TRBD2 matching over 7 bases. The ends lost 5 bases at V and 2 bases at J; junction bases unmatched: 15. CDR1 and CDR2 (germline): PRHDT, FYEKMQ (reference sequence). This CDR3 spans 17 amino acids. The CDR3: CASSRLLRLAFPYEQYF. In DNA form, the CDR3 reads TGTGCCAGCAGCCGATTGCTGAGACTAGCATTTCCCTACGAGCAGTACTTC.

Note on this clone: Other DNA sequences within the sample encode an identical CDR3. The chain has TRBV5-1 and TRBJ2-2; D gene unclear. The CDR3 has 12 residues. Germline V gene lookup returns CDR1 SGHRS and CDR2 YFSETQ. V dropped 1 base and J dropped 4 bases, with 2 bases sitting between them. CDR3 DNA sequence: TGCGCCAGCAGCTTGTTCACCGGGGAGCTGTTTTTT. It specifies CASSLFTGELFF.

In this sample, this clone turned up once. This sequence joins TRBV7-9 and TRBJ1-1; 9 nucleotides align to TRBD1. V lost 6 bases to trimming and J lost 3 bases; unmatched junction nucleotides: 5. Germline lookup yields CDR1 SEHNR and CDR2 FQNEAQ (reference sequence). The CDR3 has 14 amino acids. CDR3 nucleotides: TGTGCCAGCAGTCCCCGGACAGGGGACACTGAAGCTTTCTTT. Its protein product is CASSPRTGDTEAFF.

The chain couples TRBV5-5 to TRBJ2-5; no definite D call. Germline assignment: CDR1 SGHKS and CDR2 YYEKEE (reference sequence). There are 15 residues in the CDR3. Between the trimmed V and J ends, which lost 4 bases and 0 bases, there was a span of 13 bases. CDR3 bases: TGTGCCAGCAGCGGTGAGCCGGCACACCAAGAGACCCAGTACTTC. As protein: CASSGEPAHQETQYF.

Comments on this clone: Other nucleotide sequences in the sample specify the same CDR3. V is TRBV6-5 and J is TRBJ1-2; D gene ambiguous. V was cut by 0 bases and J by 4 bases, with 9 bases left in between. Germline loops: CDR1 MNHEY, CDR2 SVGAGI. The CDR3 contains 14 residues. The CDR3: CASSYSPVGYGYTF. CDR3 nucleotides: TGTGCCAGCAGTTACTCCCCGGTAGGCTATGGCTACACCTTC.

This clone was seen just once. V and J are TRBV6-5 and TRBJ1-1; D is unclear. V was trimmed by 6 bases and J by 2 bases, leaving 10 bases between them. Germline V CDR1 and CDR2: MNHEY, SVGAGI. This CDR3 has 13 residues. DNA for the CDR3: TGTGCCAGCAGGCCCTCGATTAACACTGAAGCTTTCTTT. This encodes CASRPSINTEAFF.

This chain uses TRBV19 with TRBJ2-7, with TRBD1 matching 10 bases. This CDR3 is built from 14 residues. Germline lookup yields CDR1 LNHDA and CDR2 SQIVND (reference sequence). J was trimmed by 2 bases and V by 10 bases; bases with no gene match: 8. The CDR3 here is CATARDRGPYEQYF. The CDR3 DNA is TGTGCCACCGCGAGGGACAGGGGACCCTACGAGCAGTACTTC.

This chain joins TRBV6-5 and TRBJ2-3; 9 bases map to TRBD2. The CDR3 sequence is 16 residues long. J gave up 0 bases and V 2 bases, and 3 bases lay outside the gene matches. CDR1 and CDR2 from the germline V gene are MNHEY and SVGAGI. The CDR3 bases are TGTGCCAGCAGTTACGGGACTAGCCTTAGCACAGATACGCAGTATTTT. This codes for CASSYGTSLSTDTQYF.

This rearrangement joins TRBV27 to TRBJ1-5; TRBD1 matches 9 bases. Germline V lookup: CDR1 MNHEY, CDR2 SMNVEV (reference sequence). The CDR3 length is 15 residues. Trimming removed 5 bases from V and 3 bases from J; junction bases left unmatched: 5. The CDR3 nucleotides read TGTGCCAGCAGTACCGGGACAGGGACCAATCAGCCCCAGCATTTT. This sequence encodes CASSTGTGTNQPQHF.

V and J are TRBV9 and TRBJ2-1, with 13 bases matching TRBD2. CDR3 length: 20 residues. V lost 4 bases to trimming and J lost 7 bases; unmatched junction nucleotides: 20. The germline gives CDR1 SGDLS, CDR2 YYNGEE. CDR3 sequence reads: CASSRGLAGFGSGRSNEQFF. CDR3 sequence (DNA): TGTGCCAGCAGCAGGGGACTAGCGGGATTCGGCAGCGGGAGGAGTAATGAGCAGTTCTTC.

This sequence joins TRBV9 and TRBJ2-3; D is perhaps TRBD1 (6 bases). The CDR3 contains 16 residues. The germline V gene encodes CDR1 SGDLS and CDR2 YYNGEE. V lost 4 bases and J lost 6, with 21 bases in between. This chain's CDR3 is CASSPRWQGKGDTQYF. The CDR3 nucleotides read TGTGCCAGCAGCCCACGGTGGCAGGGGAAAGGGGATACGCAGTATTTT.